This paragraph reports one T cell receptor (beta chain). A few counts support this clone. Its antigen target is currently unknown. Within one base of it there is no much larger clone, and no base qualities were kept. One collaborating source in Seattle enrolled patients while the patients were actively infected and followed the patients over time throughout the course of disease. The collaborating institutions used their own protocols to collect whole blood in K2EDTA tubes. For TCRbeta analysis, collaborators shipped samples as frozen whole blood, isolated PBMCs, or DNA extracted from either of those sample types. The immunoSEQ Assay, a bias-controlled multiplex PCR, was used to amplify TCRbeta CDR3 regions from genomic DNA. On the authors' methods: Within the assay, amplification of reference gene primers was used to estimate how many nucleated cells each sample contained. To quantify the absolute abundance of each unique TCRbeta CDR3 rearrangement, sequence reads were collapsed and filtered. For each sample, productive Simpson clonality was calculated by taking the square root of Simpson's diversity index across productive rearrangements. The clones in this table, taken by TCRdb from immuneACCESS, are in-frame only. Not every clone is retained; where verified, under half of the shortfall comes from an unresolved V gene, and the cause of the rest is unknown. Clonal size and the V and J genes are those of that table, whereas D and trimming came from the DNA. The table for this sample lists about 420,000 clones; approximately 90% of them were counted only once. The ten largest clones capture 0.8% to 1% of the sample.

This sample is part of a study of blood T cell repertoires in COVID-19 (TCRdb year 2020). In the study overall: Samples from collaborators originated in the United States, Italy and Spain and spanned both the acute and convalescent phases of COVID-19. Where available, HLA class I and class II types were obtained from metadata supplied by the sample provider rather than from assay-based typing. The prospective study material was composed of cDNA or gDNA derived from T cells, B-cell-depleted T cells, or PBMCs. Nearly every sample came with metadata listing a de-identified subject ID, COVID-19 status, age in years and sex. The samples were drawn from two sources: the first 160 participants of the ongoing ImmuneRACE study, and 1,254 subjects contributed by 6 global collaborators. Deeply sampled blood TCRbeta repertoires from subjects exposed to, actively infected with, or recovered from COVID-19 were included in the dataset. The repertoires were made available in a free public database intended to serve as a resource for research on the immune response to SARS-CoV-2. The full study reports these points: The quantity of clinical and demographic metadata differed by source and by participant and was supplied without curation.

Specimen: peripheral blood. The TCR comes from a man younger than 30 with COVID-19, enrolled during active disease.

In nucleotides, the sequence is TGTGCCAGCAATCACCGGGACAGGAGCACAGATACGCAGTATTTT. It specifies CASNHRDRSTDTQYF. The V and J segments used are TRBV2 and TRBJ2-3; 8 central bases correspond to TRBD1. The CDR3, cysteine through phenylalanine, is 15 amino acids long. Only the CDR3 DNA stays, 45 bases, in frame from base 1. According to the germline V gene, CDR1 reads SNHLY and CDR2 reads FYNNEI. V loses 7 bases at its end and J loses 0 bases; junction bases beyond the gene matches: 6. The full variable domain, completed from the reference TRBV2 and TRBJ2-3 proteins outside the CDR3, reads EPEVTQTPSHQVTQMGQEVILRCVPISNHLYFYWYRQILGQKVEFLVSFYNNEISEKSEIFDDQFSVERPDGSNFTLKIRSTKLEDSAMYFCASNHRDRSTDTQYFGPGTRLTVL.